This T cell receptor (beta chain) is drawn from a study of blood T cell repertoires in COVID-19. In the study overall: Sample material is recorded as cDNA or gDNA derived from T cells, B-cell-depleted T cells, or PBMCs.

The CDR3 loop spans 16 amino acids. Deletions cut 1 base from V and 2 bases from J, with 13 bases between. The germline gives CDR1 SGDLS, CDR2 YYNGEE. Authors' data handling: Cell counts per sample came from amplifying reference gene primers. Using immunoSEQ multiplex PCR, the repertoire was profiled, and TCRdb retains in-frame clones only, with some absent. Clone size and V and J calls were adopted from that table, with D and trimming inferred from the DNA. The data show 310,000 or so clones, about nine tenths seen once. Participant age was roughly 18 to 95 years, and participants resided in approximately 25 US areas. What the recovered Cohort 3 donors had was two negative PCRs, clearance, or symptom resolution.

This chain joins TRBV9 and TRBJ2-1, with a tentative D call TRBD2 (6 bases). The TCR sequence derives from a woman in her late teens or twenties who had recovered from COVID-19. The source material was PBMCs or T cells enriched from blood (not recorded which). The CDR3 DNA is TGTGCCAGCAGCGTAACTTCGGTAGCGGCCTACAATGAGCAGTTCTTC. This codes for CASSVTSVAAYNEQFF.